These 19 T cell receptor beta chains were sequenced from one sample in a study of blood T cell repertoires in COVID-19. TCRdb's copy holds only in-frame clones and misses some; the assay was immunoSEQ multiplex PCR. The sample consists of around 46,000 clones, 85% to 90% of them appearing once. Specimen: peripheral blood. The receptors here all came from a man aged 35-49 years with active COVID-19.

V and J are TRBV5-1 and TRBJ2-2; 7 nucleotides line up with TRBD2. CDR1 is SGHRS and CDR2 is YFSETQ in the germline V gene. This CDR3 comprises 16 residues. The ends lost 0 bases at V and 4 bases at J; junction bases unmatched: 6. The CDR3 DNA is TGCGCCAGCAGCTTGGGGCTACGCGGGGGCACCGGGGAGCTGTTTTTT. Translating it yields CASSLGLRGGTGELFF.

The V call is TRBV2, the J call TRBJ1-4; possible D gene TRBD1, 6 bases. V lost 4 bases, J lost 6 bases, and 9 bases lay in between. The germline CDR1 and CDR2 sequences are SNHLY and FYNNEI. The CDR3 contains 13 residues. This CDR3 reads CASSAQGYEKLFF. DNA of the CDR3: TGTGCCAGCAGTGCCCAGGGGTATGAAAAACTGTTTTTT.

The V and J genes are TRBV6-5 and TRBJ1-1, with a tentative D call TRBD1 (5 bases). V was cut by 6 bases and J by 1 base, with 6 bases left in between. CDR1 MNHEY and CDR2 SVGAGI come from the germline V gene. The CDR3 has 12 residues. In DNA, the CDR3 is TGTGCCAGCAGCAGGGCGAACACTGAAGCTTTCTTT. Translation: CASSRANTEAFF.

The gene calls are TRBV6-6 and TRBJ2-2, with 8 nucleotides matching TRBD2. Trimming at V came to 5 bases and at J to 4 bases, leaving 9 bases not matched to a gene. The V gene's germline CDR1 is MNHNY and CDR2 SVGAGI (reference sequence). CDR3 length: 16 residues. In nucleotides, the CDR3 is TGTGCCAGCAGTAAAACTAGCGGAGGGATCACCGGGGAGCTGTTTTTT. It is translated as CASSKTSGGITGELFF.

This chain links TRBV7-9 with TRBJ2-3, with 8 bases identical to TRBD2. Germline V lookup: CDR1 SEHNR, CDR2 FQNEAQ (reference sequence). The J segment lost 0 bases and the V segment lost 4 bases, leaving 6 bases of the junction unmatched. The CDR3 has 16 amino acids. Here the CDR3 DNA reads TGTGCCAGCAGCTCCCTAGCGGGTATGAGCACAGATACGCAGTATTTT. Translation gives CASSSLAGMSTDTQYF.

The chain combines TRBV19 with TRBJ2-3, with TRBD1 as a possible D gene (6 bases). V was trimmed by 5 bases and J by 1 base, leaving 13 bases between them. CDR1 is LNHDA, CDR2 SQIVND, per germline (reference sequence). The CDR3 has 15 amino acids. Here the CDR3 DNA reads TGTGCCAGTAGTTCGCCGGGACACCGCACAGATACGCAGTATTTT. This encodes CASSSPGHRTDTQYF.

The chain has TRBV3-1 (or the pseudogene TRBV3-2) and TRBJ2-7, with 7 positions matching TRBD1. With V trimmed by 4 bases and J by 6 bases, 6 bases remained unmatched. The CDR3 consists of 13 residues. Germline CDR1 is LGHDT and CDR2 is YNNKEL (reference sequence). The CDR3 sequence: CASSRDRDTEQYF. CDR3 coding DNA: TGTGCCAGCAGCCGAGACAGGGACACCGAGCAGTACTTC.

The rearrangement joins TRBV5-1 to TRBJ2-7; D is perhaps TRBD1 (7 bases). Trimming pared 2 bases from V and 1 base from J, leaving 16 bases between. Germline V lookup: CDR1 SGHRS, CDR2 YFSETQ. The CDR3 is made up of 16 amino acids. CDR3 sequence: CASSFSGQVASYEQYF. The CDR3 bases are TGCGCCAGCAGCTTTAGCGGACAGGTGGCTTCCTACGAGCAGTACTTC.

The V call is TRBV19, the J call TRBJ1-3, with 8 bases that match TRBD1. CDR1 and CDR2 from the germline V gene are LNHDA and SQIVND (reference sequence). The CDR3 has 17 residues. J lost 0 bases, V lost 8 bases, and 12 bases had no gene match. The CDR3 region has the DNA TGTGCCAGTGAACTCGACAGGGGCCGACGCTCTGGAAACACCATATATTTT. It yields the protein CASELDRGRRSGNTIYF.

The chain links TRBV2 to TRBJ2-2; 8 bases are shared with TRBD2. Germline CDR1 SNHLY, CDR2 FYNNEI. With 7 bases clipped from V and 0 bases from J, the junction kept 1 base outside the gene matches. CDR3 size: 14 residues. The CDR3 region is CASTGLANTGELFF. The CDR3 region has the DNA TGTGCCAGCACGGGACTAGCGAACACCGGGGAGCTGTTTTTT.

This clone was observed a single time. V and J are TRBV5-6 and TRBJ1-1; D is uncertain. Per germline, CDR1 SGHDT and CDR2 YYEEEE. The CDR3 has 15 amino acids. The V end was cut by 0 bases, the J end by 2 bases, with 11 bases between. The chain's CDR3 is CASSLVGDLNTEAFF. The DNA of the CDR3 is TGTGCCAGCAGCTTGGTGGGAGACCTAAACACTGAAGCTTTCTTT.

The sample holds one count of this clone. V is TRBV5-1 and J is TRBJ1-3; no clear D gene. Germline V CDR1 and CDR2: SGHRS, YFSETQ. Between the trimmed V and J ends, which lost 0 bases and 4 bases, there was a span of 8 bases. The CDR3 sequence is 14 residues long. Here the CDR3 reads CASSLVGRGNTIYF. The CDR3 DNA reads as TGCGCCAGCAGCTTGGTGGGGAGAGGAAACACCATATATTTT. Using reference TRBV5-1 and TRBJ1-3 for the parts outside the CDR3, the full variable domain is KAGVTQTPRYLIKTRGQQVTLSCSPISGHRSVSWYQQTPGQGLQFLFEYFSETQRNKGNFPGRFSGRQFSNSRSEMNVSTLELGDSALYLCASSLVGRGNTIYFGEGSWLTVV.

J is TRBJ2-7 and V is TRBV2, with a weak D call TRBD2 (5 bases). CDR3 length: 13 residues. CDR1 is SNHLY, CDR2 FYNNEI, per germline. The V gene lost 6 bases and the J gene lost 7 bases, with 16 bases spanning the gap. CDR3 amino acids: CASSADLGREQYF. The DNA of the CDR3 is TGTGCCAGCAGCGCAGACCTGGGGAGAGAGCAGTACTTC.

The CDR3 spells CASSPRGTYEQYF. The CDR3 nucleotides are TGTGCCAGCAGCCCCCGAGGTACCTACGAGCAGTACTTC. J is TRBJ2-7 and V is TRBV4-2, with D hard to call. In germline, CDR1 is LGHNA, CDR2 YNFKEQ. CDR3 length: 13 amino acids. V was shortened by 4 bases and J by 2 bases, with 9 bases between the two germline ends.

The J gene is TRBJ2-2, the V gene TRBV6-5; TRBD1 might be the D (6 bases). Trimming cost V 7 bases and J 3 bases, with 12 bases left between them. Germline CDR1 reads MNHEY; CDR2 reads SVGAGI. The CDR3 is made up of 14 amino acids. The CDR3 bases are TGTGCCAGCAATCCGGACAGCTACACCGGGGAGCTGTTTTTT. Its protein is CASNPDSYTGELFF.

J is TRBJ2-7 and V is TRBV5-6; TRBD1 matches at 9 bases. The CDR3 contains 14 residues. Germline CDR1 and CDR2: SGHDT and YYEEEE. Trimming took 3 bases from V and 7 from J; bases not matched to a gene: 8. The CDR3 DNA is TGTGCCAGCAGCTATACGACAGGGGGAAGGGAGCAGTACTTC. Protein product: CASSYTTGGREQYF.

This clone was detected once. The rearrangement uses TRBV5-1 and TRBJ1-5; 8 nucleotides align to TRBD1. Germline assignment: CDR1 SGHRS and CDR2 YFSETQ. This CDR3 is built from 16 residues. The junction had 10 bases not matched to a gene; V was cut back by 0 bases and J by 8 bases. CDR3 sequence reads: CASSLGGQVFEEPQHF. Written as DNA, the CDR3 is TGCGCCAGCAGCTTGGGGGGACAGGTCTTTGAAGAGCCCCAGCATTTT. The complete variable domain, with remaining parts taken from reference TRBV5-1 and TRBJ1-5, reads KAGVTQTPRYLIKTRGQQVTLSCSPISGHRSVSWYQQTPGQGLQFLFEYFSETQRNKGNFPGRFSGRQFSNSRSEMNVSTLELGDSALYLCASSLGGQVFEEPQHFGDGTRLSIL.

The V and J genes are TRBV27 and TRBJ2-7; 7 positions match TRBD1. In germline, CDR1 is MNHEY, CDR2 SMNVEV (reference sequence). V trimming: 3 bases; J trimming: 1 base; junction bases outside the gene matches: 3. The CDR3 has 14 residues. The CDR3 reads CASSFRTGSYEQYF. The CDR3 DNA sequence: TGTGCCAGCAGTTTCAGGACAGGATCCTACGAGCAGTACTTC.

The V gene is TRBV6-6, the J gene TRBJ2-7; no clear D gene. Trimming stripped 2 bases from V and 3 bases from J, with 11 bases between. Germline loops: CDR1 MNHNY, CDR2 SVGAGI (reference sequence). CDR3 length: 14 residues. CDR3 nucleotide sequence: TGTGCCAGCAGTTACGTACAGACCCTCTACGAGCAGTACTTC. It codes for CASSYVQTLYEQYF.